The present T cell receptor beta chain was sequenced within a study of blood T cell repertoires in COVID-19. The overall study: In each case, the material was cDNA or gDNA derived from T cells, B-cell-depleted T cells, or PBMCs.

From germline, CDR1 is MNHEY and CDR2 SMNVEV (reference sequence). V was shortened by 6 bases and J by 6 bases, with 15 bases between the two germline ends. The CDR3 length is 15 residues. Using immunoSEQ multiplex PCR, the repertoire was profiled, and TCRdb retains in-frame clones only, with some absent. The sample lists 250,000 to 300,000 clones, under 90% seen once, with less than 2.5% in the top ten. This clone was seen just once. Material: peripheral blood. The receptor's source is a man aged 50-60 years with acute or convalescent COVID-19. The genes are TRBV27 and TRBJ1-6; D unresolved. The CDR3 DNA reads TGTGCCAGCAGGTACTTACTGTCGATTAATTCACCCCTCCACTTT. Amino acid sequence: CASRYLLSINSPLHF.